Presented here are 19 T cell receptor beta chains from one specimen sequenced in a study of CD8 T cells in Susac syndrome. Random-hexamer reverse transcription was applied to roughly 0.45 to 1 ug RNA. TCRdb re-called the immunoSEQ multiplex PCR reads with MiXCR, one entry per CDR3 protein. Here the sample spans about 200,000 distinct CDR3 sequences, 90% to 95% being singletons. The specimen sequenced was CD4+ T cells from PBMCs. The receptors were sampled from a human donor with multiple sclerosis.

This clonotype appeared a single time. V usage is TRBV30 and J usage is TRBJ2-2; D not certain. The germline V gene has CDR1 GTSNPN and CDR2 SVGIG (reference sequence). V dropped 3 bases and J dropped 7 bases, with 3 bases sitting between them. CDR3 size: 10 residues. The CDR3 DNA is TGTGCCTGGAGACACGGGGAGCTGTTTTTT. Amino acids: CAWRHGELFF.

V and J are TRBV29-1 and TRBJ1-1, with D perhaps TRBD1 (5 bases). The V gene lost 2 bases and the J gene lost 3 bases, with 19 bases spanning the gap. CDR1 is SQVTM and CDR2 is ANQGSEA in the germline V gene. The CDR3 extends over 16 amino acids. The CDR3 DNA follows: TGCAGCGTTGAAACGGCGGGGGAAAGGAGAGACACTGAAGCTTTCTTT. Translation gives CSVETAGERRDTEAFF. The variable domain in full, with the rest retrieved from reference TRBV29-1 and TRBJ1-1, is SAVISQKPSRDICQRGTSLTIQCQVDSQVTMMFWYRQQPGQSLTLIATANQGSEATYESGFVIDKFPISRPNLTFSTLTVSNMSPEDSSIYLCSVETAGERRDTEAFFGQGTRLTVV.

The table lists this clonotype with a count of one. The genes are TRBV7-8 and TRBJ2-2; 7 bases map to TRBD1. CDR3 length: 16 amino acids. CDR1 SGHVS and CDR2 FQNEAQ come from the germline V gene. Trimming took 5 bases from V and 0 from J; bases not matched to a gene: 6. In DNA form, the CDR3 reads TGTGCCAGCAGCCGACAGGGAATCCCGAACACCGGGGAGCTGTTTTTT. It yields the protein CASSRQGIPNTGELFF.

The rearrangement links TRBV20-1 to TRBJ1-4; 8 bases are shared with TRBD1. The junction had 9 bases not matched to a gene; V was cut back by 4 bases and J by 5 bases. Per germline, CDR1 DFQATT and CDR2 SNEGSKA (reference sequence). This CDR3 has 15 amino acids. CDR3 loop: CSATGGPGTNEKLFF. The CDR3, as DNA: TGCAGTGCTACAGGGGGCCCCGGGACAAATGAAAAACTGTTTTTT.

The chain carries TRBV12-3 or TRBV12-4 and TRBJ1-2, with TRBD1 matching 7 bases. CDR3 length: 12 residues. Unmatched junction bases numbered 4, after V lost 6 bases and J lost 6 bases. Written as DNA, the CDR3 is TGTGCCAGCAGCTGGGACAGTAATGGCTACACCTTC. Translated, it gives CASSWDSNGYTF.

As DNA, the CDR3 is TGTGCCAGCTCTCCGCCGTCAACAGTTGAAAAACTGTTTTTT. Translating gives CASSPPSTVEKLFF. The chain has TRBV18 and TRBJ1-4; D remains ambiguous. This CDR3 region has 14 residues. V dropped 6 bases and J dropped 7 bases, with 15 bases sitting between them. Germline V gene data show CDR1 as KGHSH and CDR2 as LQKENI.

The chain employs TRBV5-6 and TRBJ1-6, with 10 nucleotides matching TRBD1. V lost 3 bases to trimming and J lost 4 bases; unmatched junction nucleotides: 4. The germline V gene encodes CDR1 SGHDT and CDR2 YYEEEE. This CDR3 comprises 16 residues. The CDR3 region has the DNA TGTGCCAGCAGCTGGGGGACAGGGGATTATAATTCACCCCTCCACTTT. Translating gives CASSWGTGDYNSPLHF.

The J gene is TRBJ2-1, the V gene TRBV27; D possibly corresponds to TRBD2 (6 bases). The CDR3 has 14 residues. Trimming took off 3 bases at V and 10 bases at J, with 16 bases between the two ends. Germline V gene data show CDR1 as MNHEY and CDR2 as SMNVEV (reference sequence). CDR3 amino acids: CASSLEGMRNEQFF. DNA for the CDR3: TGTGCCAGCAGTTTGGAGGGGATGAGGAACGAGCAGTTCTTC.

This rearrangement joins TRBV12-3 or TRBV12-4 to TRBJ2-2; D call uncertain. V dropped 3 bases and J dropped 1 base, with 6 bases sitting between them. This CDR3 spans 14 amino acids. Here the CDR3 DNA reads TGTGCCAGCAGTTTGGGTATGAACACCGGGGAGCTGTTTTTT. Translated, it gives CASSLGMNTGELFF.

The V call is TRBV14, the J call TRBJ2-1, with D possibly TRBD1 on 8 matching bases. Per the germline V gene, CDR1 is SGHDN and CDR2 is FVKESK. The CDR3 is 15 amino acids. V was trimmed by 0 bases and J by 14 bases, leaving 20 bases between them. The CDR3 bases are TGTGCCAGCAGCCAAGAGCGCGACAGGGGAGGGCTAGAGTTCTTC. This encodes CASSQERDRGGLEFF.

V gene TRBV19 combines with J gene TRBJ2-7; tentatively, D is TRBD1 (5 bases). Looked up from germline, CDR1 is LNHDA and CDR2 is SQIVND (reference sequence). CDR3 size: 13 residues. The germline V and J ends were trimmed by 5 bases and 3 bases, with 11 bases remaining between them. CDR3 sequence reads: CASSPVGVYEQYF. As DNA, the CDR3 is TGTGCCAGTAGTCCCGTAGGGGTCTACGAGCAGTACTTC.

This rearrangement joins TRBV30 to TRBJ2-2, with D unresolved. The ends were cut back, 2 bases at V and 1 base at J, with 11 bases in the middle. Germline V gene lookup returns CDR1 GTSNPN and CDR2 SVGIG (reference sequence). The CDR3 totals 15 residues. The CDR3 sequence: CAWSLLILNTGELFF. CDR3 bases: TGTGCCTGGAGTCTCCTCATACTGAACACCGGGGAGCTGTTTTTT.

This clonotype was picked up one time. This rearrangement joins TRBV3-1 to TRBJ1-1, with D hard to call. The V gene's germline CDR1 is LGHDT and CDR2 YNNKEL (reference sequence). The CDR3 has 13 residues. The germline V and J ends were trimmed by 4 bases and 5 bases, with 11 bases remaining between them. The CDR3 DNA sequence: TGTGCCAGCAGCCCCCCCGGGCTGACTGAAGCTTTCTTT. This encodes CASSPPGLTEAFF.

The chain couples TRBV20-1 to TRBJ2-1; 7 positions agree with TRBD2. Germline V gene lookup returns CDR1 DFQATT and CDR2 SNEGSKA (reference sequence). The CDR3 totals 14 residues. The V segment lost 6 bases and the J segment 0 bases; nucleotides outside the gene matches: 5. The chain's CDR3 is CSAITSDSYNEQFF. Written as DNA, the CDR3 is TGCAGTGCCATAACTAGCGACTCCTACAATGAGCAGTTCTTC.

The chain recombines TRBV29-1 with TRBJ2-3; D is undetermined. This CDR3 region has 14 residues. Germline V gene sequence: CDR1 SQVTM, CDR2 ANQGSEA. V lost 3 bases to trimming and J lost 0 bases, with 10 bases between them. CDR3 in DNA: TGCAGCGTTGAGCAGGCTACTAGCACAGATACGCAGTATTTT. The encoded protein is CSVEQATSTDTQYF.

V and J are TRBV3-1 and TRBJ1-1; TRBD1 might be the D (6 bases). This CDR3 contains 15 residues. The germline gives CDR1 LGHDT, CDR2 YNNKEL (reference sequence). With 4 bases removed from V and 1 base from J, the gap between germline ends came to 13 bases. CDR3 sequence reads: CASSPMAGANTEAFF. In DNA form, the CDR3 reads TGTGCCAGCAGCCCGATGGCAGGGGCGAACACTGAAGCTTTCTTT.

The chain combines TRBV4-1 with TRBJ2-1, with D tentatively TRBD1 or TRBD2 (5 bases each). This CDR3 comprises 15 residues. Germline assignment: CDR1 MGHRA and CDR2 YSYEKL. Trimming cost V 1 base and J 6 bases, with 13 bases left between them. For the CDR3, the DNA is TGCGCCAGCAGCCAAGTGGGGGTCGGAGGCAATGAGCAGTTCTTC. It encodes CASSQVGVGGNEQFF.

CDR3 region: CASSLNEGNYAEAFF. CDR3 nucleotides: TGCGCCAGCAGCTTGAATGAGGGAAATTACGCTGAAGCTTTCTTT. The V gene is TRBV5-1, the J gene TRBJ1-1, with unresolved D. The ends were cut back, 1 base at V and 6 bases at J, with 16 bases in the middle. This CDR3 has 15 amino acids. Germline loops: CDR1 SGHRS, CDR2 YFSETQ.

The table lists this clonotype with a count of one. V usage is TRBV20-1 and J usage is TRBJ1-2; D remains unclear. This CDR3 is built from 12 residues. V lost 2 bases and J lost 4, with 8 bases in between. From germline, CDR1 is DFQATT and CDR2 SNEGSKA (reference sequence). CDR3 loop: CSARREAYGYTF. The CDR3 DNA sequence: TGCAGTGCTAGAAGGGAGGCCTATGGCTACACCTTC.